These 20 T cell receptor beta chains originate from one sample sequenced in a study of blood T cells in healthy people across ages. It was with a sample-barcoded 5' primer and a J-beta primer mix that a second PCR of roughly 6 to 11 cycles was run. TCRdb re-analysed the 5' RACE reads in MiXCR, keeping a single row per CDR3 protein. This table holds some 1.4 million distinct CDR3 sequences, approximately 42% found once. Sequencing was done on a sample of blood. These receptors were collected from a woman younger than 35 in good health.

CDR3 protein: CASSDWGTGGPNTEAFF. The CDR3 DNA reads as TGTGCCAGCAGTGACTGGGGGACGGGCGGGCCGAACACTGAAGCTTTCTTT. The genes are TRBV6-1 and TRBJ1-1, with a tentative D call TRBD1 (5 bases). The germline gives CDR1 MNHNS, CDR2 SASEGT. The CDR3 has 17 residues. Trimming removed 3 bases at V and 1 base at J, with 18 bases between.

The chain recombines TRBV2 with TRBJ2-2; unclear D gene. Germline V gives CDR1 SNHLY, CDR2 FYNNEI. This CDR3 region has 14 residues. The V gene lost 6 bases and the J gene lost 5 bases, with 13 bases spanning the gap. CDR3 region: CASSLGIGTGELFF. The CDR3 DNA sequence: TGTGCCAGCAGCCTGGGGATTGGGACCGGGGAGCTGTTTTTT.

This clonotype was picked up a small number of times. The chain carries TRBV9 and TRBJ2-2; tentatively, D is TRBD1 (5 bases). Germline assignment: CDR1 SGDLS and CDR2 YYNGEE. The CDR3 spans 15 residues. The ends were cut back, 3 bases at V and 4 bases at J, with 13 bases in the middle. DNA for the CDR3: TGTGCCAGCAGCGCCCCGACAGTCCTCACCGGGGAGCTGTTTTTT. Translated, it gives CASSAPTVLTGELFF. The full variable domain, its missing parts supplied by reference TRBV9 and TRBJ2-2, is DSGVTQTPKHLITATGQRVTLRCSPRSGDLSVYWYQQSLDQGLQFLIQYYNGEERAKGNILERFSAQQFPDLHSELNLSSLELGDSALYFCASSAPTVLTGELFFGEGSRLTVL.

J is TRBJ2-1 and V is TRBV4-2, with 12 bases identical to TRBD2. This CDR3 is 18 amino acids long. Germline CDR1 LGHNA, CDR2 YNFKEQ. V lost 1 base and J lost 1; bases outside the gene matches: 5. The CDR3 DNA reads TGTGCCAGCAGCCAAGTTTCGACTAGCGGGAGATCCTACAATGAGCAGTTCTTC. Translated: CASSQVSTSGRSYNEQFF.

This clonotype appeared a few times. This chain connects TRBV10-3 to TRBJ2-3; D is perhaps TRBD2 (6 bases). The V gene's germline CDR1 is ENHRY and CDR2 SYGVKD. The CDR3 consists of 13 residues. This CDR3 is CAFRESSTDTQYF. CDR3 nucleotide sequence: TGTGCATTCCGGGAGTCTAGCACAGATACGCAGTATTTT.

The chain joins TRBV4-2 to TRBJ2-3; no definite D call. The CDR3 extends over 17 amino acids. V shed 4 bases and J shed 5 bases, with 22 bases lying between them. From germline, CDR1 is LGHNA and CDR2 YNFKEQ. In DNA, the CDR3 is TGTGCCAGCAGCCTCCGACTTCTAGTCGCAGACGGAGATACGCAGTATTTT. Its translation is CASSLRLLVADGDTQYF.

This clonotype was counted only a few times. The CDR3 loop is CASTPIAGQNILYEQYF. The CDR3 nucleotides are TGTGCCAGCACCCCAATAGCGGGACAGAATATTCTCTACGAGCAGTACTTC. The chain couples TRBV6-1 to TRBJ2-7; perhaps TRBD2 as D (8 bases). Trimming removed 7 bases from V and 3 bases from J, with 25 bases in between. Germline-derived CDR1 and CDR2 are MNHNS and SASEGT. The CDR3 covers 17 residues.

The chain joins TRBV3-1 to TRBJ1-2, with D maybe TRBD1 (6 bases). This CDR3 has 16 amino acids. V was clipped by 0 bases and J by 5 bases, with 16 bases between them. Germline CDR1 reads LGHDT; CDR2 reads YNNKEL (reference sequence). For the CDR3, the DNA is TGTGCCAGCAGCCAAGATCATGGGGGGCTGGGATATGGCTACACCTTC. This translates into CASSQDHGGLGYGYTF. The whole variable domain, filled in from reference TRBV3-1 and TRBJ1-2, reads DTAVSQTPKYLVTQMGNDKSIKCEQNLGHDTMYWYKQDSKKFLKIMFSYNNKELIINETVPNRFSPKSPDKAHLNLHINSLELGDSAVYFCASSQDHGGLGYGYTFGSGTRLTVV.

The gene calls are TRBV24-1 and TRBJ1-4; 7 bases fit TRBD1. Germline-derived CDR1 and CDR2 are KGHDR and SFDVKD. The CDR3 sequence is 18 residues long. V lost 0 bases to trimming and J lost 5 bases; unmatched junction nucleotides: 11. Written as DNA, the CDR3 is TGTGCCACCAGTGATTTGCCACAGGGGAGGGACAAGAATGAAAAACTGTTTTTT. This encodes CATSDLPQGRDKNEKLFF.

This clonotype was recorded only once. The CDR3 region has the DNA TGCAGTGTTTCGGTGGAGCGGGGGCCCTGGGATGAGCAGTTCTTC. This codes for CSVSVERGPWDEQFF. This chain joins TRBV20-1 and TRBJ2-1; 8 bases map to TRBD2. The CDR3 loop spans 15 amino acids. Germline V gene lookup returns CDR1 DFQATT and CDR2 SNEGSKA (reference sequence). Trimming cost V 7 bases and J 8 bases; bases outside gene matches: 16.

This clonotype came up a few times. V and J are TRBV29-1 and TRBJ2-7; TRBD1 matches 7 bases. Germline values: CDR1 SQVTM, CDR2 ANQGSEA. V shed 0 bases and J 2 bases; nucleotides not matched to a gene: 10. CDR3 length equals 16 residues. In nucleotides, the CDR3 is TGCAGCGTTGAAGATACTTTCCGGACAGGAACCTACGAGCAGTACTTC. As protein: CSVEDTFRTGTYEQYF.

The chain employs TRBV6-6 and TRBJ2-5; 8 bases are a match to TRBD2. The CDR3 length is 15 residues. Germline V gene lookup returns CDR1 MNHNY and CDR2 SVGAGI (reference sequence). Trimming at V came to 4 bases and at J to 5 bases, leaving 9 bases not matched to a gene. The CDR3 spells CASSSYGTRGETQYF. The CDR3 DNA follows: TGTGCCAGCAGTTCGTATGGGACTAGGGGTGAGACCCAGTACTTC.

In DNA form, the CDR3 reads TGCGCCAGCAGCTTGTGGACTAGCGGGATGGAGACCCAGTACTTC. Amino acids: CASSLWTSGMETQYF. The chain combines TRBV5-1 with TRBJ2-5; 12 positions match TRBD2. Germline trimming cut 1 base from V and 5 bases from J; bases unmatched to any gene: 3. CDR1 is SGHRS and CDR2 is YFSETQ in the germline V gene. The CDR3 covers 15 residues. The full variable domain, rest sourced from reference TRBV5-1 and TRBJ2-5, is KAGVTQTPRYLIKTRGQQVTLSCSPISGHRSVSWYQQTPGQGLQFLFEYFSETQRNKGNFPGRFSGRQFSNSRSEMNVSTLELGDSALYLCASSLWTSGMETQYFGPGTRLLVL.

Only a few counts were recorded for this clonotype. The V and J genes are TRBV4-2 and TRBJ2-7, with 10 bases fitting TRBD2. Germline values: CDR1 LGHNA, CDR2 YNFKEQ. After removal of 5 bases from V and 1 base from J, the junction contained 2 bases not matched to a gene. This CDR3 spans 14 amino acids. The CDR3 loop reads CASSDSGGSYEQYF. For the CDR3, the DNA is TGTGCCAGCAGCGATAGCGGGGGGTCCTACGAGCAGTACTTC.

V usage is TRBV5-1 and J usage is TRBJ2-6, with 7 bases lining up with TRBD1. The CDR3 runs to 19 residues. Germline V gene data show CDR1 as SGHRS and CDR2 as YFSETQ. Trimming removed 0 bases from V and 0 bases from J; junction bases left unmatched: 9. CDR3 in DNA: TGCGCCAGCAGCTTGGATCGGACAGGAATCCCCTCTGGGGCCAACGTCCTGACTTTC. Amino acid sequence: CASSLDRTGIPSGANVLTF.

This clonotype was observed a handful of times. The rearrangement links TRBV20-1 to TRBJ2-7, with D tentatively TRBD2 (5 bases). V lost 7 bases to trimming and J lost 2 bases, with 12 bases between them. The CDR3 is 12 residues long. The germline CDR1 and CDR2 sequences are DFQATT and SNEGSKA (reference sequence). CDR3 DNA sequence: TGCAGTGGGAGCGGAGACGCCTACGAGCAGTACTTC. Its protein product is CSGSGDAYEQYF.

The chain employs TRBV3-1 and TRBJ2-2; 8 nucleotides agree with TRBD2. The V segment lost 6 bases and the J segment 6 bases; nucleotides outside the gene matches: 12. CDR1 is LGHDT and CDR2 is YNNKEL in the germline V gene (reference sequence). This CDR3 is 16 amino acids long. CDR3 DNA: TGTGCCAGCAGACCCGGTGGTAGCGGGGTGTCCGGGGAGCTGTTTTTT. Translated: CASRPGGSGVSGELFF.

This clonotype was seen a few times. The chain is built from TRBV10-3 and TRBJ2-7; TRBD2 is a possible D gene (6 bases). The CDR3 has 14 amino acids. Trimming left V 4 bases short and J 3 bases short, with 13 bases between. Per germline, CDR1 ENHRY and CDR2 SYGVKD. The DNA of the CDR3 is TGTGCCATCAGTGGTGGGACTCCTAACTACGAGCAGTACTTC. Amino acid sequence: CAISGGTPNYEQYF.

The chain joins TRBV13 to TRBJ2-5; TRBD2 matches 14 bases. Per the germline V gene, CDR1 is PRHDT and CDR2 is FYEKMQ (reference sequence). This CDR3 spans 17 amino acids. Trimming cost V 8 bases and J 3 bases; bases outside gene matches: 11. The CDR3 is CASQRRTSGRSKETQYF. CDR3 in DNA: TGTGCCAGCCAGCGCAGGACTAGCGGGAGGTCCAAAGAGACCCAGTACTTC.

A word on this clonotype: An end of the junction does not agree with germline; a read error may underlie this. The chain employs TRBV6-5 and TRBJ1-3; D unclear. CDR1 and CDR2 from the germline V gene are MNHEY and SVGAGI. There are 11 residues in the CDR3. The CDR3 DNA is TGTGCCAGCGGATCCGGAAGCACCATATATTTT. It yields the protein CASGSGSTIYF.